The 32 T cell receptor beta chains below were found in one sample sequenced in a study of blood T cell repertoires in COVID-19. Data came from immunoSEQ multiplex PCR; TCRdb stores just in-frame clones and leaves some out. The sample includes roughly 430,000 clones, around 90% of them seen just once. The sequenced material came from PBMCs or T cells enriched from blood (not recorded which). The receptors originated from a woman in her forties with acute COVID-19.

The chain uses TRBV10-3 and TRBJ2-2; the match to TRBD2 covers 8 bases. Germline CDR1 ENHRY, CDR2 SYGVKD. V lost 3 bases, J lost 0 bases, and 9 bases stayed unmatched. This CDR3 contains 18 residues. This CDR3 reads CAISDPGGEPPNTGELFF. In nucleotides, the CDR3 is TGTGCCATCAGTGACCCCGGGGGGGAACCACCGAACACCGGGGAGCTGTTTTTT.

V is TRBV27 and J is TRBJ1-1; D is undetermined. Germline CDR1 reads MNHEY; CDR2 reads SMNVEV (reference sequence). The CDR3 has 12 amino acids. V was cut by 4 bases and J by 3 bases, with 6 bases left in between. CDR3 sequence: CASSSSYTEAFF. CDR3 coding DNA: TGTGCCAGCAGTTCAAGCTACACTGAAGCTTTCTTT.

V is TRBV5-1 and J is TRBJ1-6; D perhaps matches TRBD1 (6 bases). Trimming cost V 3 bases and J 4 bases, with 11 bases left between them. The CDR3 consists of 15 residues. The germline CDR1 and CDR2 sequences are SGHRS and YFSETQ. This chain's CDR3 is CASSSSTGYNSPLHF. The CDR3 bases are TGCGCCAGCAGCTCCTCGACAGGTTATAATTCACCCCTCCACTTT.

The chain employs TRBV27 and TRBJ2-2, with TRBD1 identical over 7 bases. Germline loops: CDR1 MNHEY, CDR2 SMNVEV (reference sequence). V trimming: 5 bases; J trimming: 4 bases; junction bases outside the gene matches: 7. The CDR3 length is 15 residues. The CDR3 is CASSTTGSTTGELFF. CDR3 sequence (DNA): TGTGCCAGCAGTACGACAGGGAGCACCACCGGGGAGCTGTTTTTT.

This chain uses TRBV5-1 with TRBJ1-1; 9 positions agree with TRBD1. This CDR3 has 12 amino acids. The germline CDR1 and CDR2 sequences are SGHRS and YFSETQ. The V gene end was trimmed by 4 bases and the J gene end by 8 bases; junction bases not matched to a gene: 3. CDR3 region: CASSTGQGEAFF. Written as DNA, the CDR3 is TGCGCCAGCAGCACCGGACAGGGGGAAGCTTTCTTT.

In nucleotides, the CDR3 is TGTGCCAGCGCGGGCAATCAGCCCCAGCATTTT. Its translation is CASAGNQPQHF. This chain links TRBV5-5 with TRBJ1-5; no firm D call. CDR1 SGHKS and CDR2 YYEKEE come from the germline V gene (reference sequence). Trimming shortened V by 7 bases and J by 2 bases, and 4 bases separated the two germline ends. This CDR3 region has 11 residues.

The chain combines TRBV28 with TRBJ1-2; D is unclear. Trimming cost V 1 base and J 4 bases, with 7 bases left between them. The V gene's germline CDR1 is MDHEN and CDR2 SYDVKM. The CDR3 extends over 13 amino acids. Here the CDR3 reads CASSLYRTYGYTF. The CDR3 nucleotides read TGTGCCAGCAGTTTATACAGAACCTATGGCTACACCTTC.

This chain uses TRBV24-1 with TRBJ1-5, with 8 bases matching TRBD1. The junction had 6 bases not matched to a gene; V was cut back by 3 bases and J by 3 bases. CDR3 length equals 16 residues. Per germline, CDR1 KGHDR and CDR2 SFDVKD. The CDR3 spells CATSDRQGSNNQPQHF. CDR3 in DNA: TGTGCCACCAGTGATAGACAGGGGTCAAACAATCAGCCCCAGCATTTT.

This chain connects TRBV19 to TRBJ2-7, with unresolved D. This CDR3 has 16 residues. Trimming took off 4 bases at V and 6 bases at J, with 22 bases between the two ends. Germline V gene lookup returns CDR1 LNHDA and CDR2 SQIVND (reference sequence). The CDR3 here is CASSSRILYPWFEQYF. In DNA, the CDR3 is TGTGCCAGTAGTAGCAGGATACTCTACCCTTGGTTCGAGCAGTACTTC.

This chain connects TRBV29-1 to TRBJ1-2; TRBD1 is a possible D gene (6 bases). This CDR3 has 14 amino acids. Germline CDR1 SQVTM, CDR2 ANQGSEA. The V and J ends lost 4 bases and 4 bases respectively, with 16 bases between them. The chain's CDR3 is CSVGVSGDGYGYTF. In DNA form, the CDR3 reads TGCAGCGTTGGGGTATCAGGGGATGGCTATGGCTACACCTTC. The full variable domain, with the rest looked up from reference TRBV29-1 and TRBJ1-2, is SAVISQKPSRDICQRGTSLTIQCQVDSQVTMMFWYRQQPGQSLTLIATANQGSEATYESGFVIDKFPISRPNLTFSTLTVSNMSPEDSSIYLCSVGVSGDGYGYTFGSGTRLTVV.

The genes are TRBV4-1 and TRBJ2-3; possible D gene TRBD2, 6 bases. V was clipped by 3 bases and J by 6 bases, with 19 bases between them. Germline CDR1 is MGHRA and CDR2 is YSYEKL. The CDR3 extends over 16 amino acids. The CDR3 nucleotides are TGCGCCAGCAGCCATGCCGGGAGCCTGCCTGGCGATACGCAGTATTTT. It specifies CASSHAGSLPGDTQYF.

The CDR3 reads CASSQQGSFNSPLHF. In nucleotides, the CDR3 is TGTGCCAGCAGTCAACAGGGAAGCTTCAATTCACCCCTCCACTTT. The chain recombines TRBV27 with TRBJ1-6; possibly TRBD1 for D (6 bases). CDR3 length: 15 residues. V gave up 5 bases and J gave up 7 bases, with 15 bases separating them. CDR1 is MNHEY and CDR2 is SMNVEV in the germline V gene (reference sequence).

This rearrangement joins TRBV30 to TRBJ1-4, with D possibly being TRBD1 (5 bases). The CDR3 is 14 residues long. CDR1 is GTSNPN, CDR2 SVGIG, per germline (reference sequence). V was clipped by 0 bases and J by 8 bases, with 13 bases between them. CDR3 coding DNA: TGTGCCTGGAGTGTAAGTCTCTGGGGCGAAAAACTGTTTTTT. This codes for CAWSVSLWGEKLFF.

The chain is built from TRBV29-1 and TRBJ1-2; D possibly corresponds to TRBD1 (6 bases). V dropped 5 bases and J dropped 3 bases, with 16 bases sitting between them. Per germline, CDR1 SQVTM and CDR2 ANQGSEA. The CDR3 is 14 residues long. The DNA for the CDR3 is TGCAGCGTTCGCCTCCCACAGGGTTACTATGGCTACACCTTC. This encodes CSVRLPQGYYGYTF.

In its sample, this clone was seen once. CDR3 bases: TGTGCCAGCAGCCCAGGGAGGGGGGACTATGGCTACACCTTC. Translating gives CASSPGRGDYGYTF. The chain employs TRBV7-9 and TRBJ1-2; a weak D match, TRBD1 (6 bases). V lost 5 bases and J lost 3, with 13 bases in between. The CDR3 is 14 residues long. The germline V gene has CDR1 SEHNR and CDR2 FQNEAQ (reference sequence). The full variable domain, its missing parts supplied by reference TRBV7-9 and TRBJ1-2, is DTGVSQNPRHKITKRGQNVTFRCDPISEHNRLYWYRQTLGQGPEFLTYFQNEAQLEKSRLLSDRFSAERPKGSFSTLEIQRTEQGDSAMYLCASSPGRGDYGYTFGSGTRLTVV.

V gene TRBV9 combines with J gene TRBJ1-3; possible D gene TRBD1, 5 bases. Germline values: CDR1 SGDLS, CDR2 YYNGEE. This CDR3 spans 19 amino acids. V was pared by 0 bases and J by 0 bases, with 19 bases between. CDR3 DNA: TGTGCCAGCAGCGTAGGCGGGGCGACTCTATACCCCTCTGGAAACACCATATATTTT. This sequence encodes CASSVGGATLYPSGNTIYF.

This rearrangement joins TRBV18 to TRBJ2-1, with 11 bases identical to TRBD2. Losses at the gene ends were 2 bases for V and 8 bases for J; bases not matched to a gene: 8. Germline V gene lookup returns CDR1 KGHSH and CDR2 LQKENI. The CDR3 runs to 16 residues. The CDR3 loop reads CASSPGGSGGADEQFF. CDR3 in DNA: TGTGCCAGCTCACCAGGAGGTAGCGGGGGGGCCGATGAGCAGTTCTTC.

This clone was counted once. This chain joins TRBV5-1 and TRBJ2-5; TRBD1 is a possible D gene (6 bases). CDR3 length equals 14 residues. Germline CDR1 SGHRS, CDR2 YFSETQ. V dropped 4 bases and J dropped 4 bases, with 14 bases sitting between them. For the CDR3, the DNA is TGCGCCAGCAGCCGGATTGGACAGCTAGAGACCCAGTACTTC. This sequence encodes CASSRIGQLETQYF.

The chain joins TRBV4-2 to TRBJ1-4, with D uncertain. The germline gives CDR1 LGHNA, CDR2 YNFKEQ. Trimming cost V 0 bases and J 3 bases, with 8 bases left between them. The CDR3 length is 15 residues. CDR3 coding DNA: TGTGCCAGCAGCCAAGATTTCTTAGCTAATGAAAAACTGTTTTTT. As protein: CASSQDFLANEKLFF.

This clone was seen a single time. This chain joins TRBV10-1 and TRBJ2-3; TRBD2 aligns across 9 bases. Losses at the gene ends were 4 bases for V and 1 base for J; bases not matched to a gene: 9. The CDR3 is 17 amino acids. In germline, CDR1 is WNHNN, CDR2 SYGVQD (reference sequence). The chain's CDR3 is CASSVLLAGERTDTQYF. DNA for the CDR3: TGCGCCAGCAGTGTCCTACTAGCGGGTGAACGCACAGATACGCAGTATTTT.

The V call is TRBV20-1, the J call TRBJ1-3, with TRBD1 as a possible D gene (5 bases). Germline lookup yields CDR1 DFQATT and CDR2 SNEGSKA (reference sequence). The CDR3 extends over 13 amino acids. V was cut by 3 bases and J by 4 bases, with 10 bases left in between. The CDR3 DNA follows: TGCAGTGCTAGTCCGGGGGGGGGAAACACCATATATTTT. This translates into CSASPGGGNTIYF.

The V gene is TRBV5-1, the J gene TRBJ2-7; 9 bases match TRBD1. Germline CDR1 reads SGHRS; CDR2 reads YFSETQ. V shed 4 bases, J shed 2 bases, and the junction held 4 bases outside the gene matches. The CDR3 length is 14 residues. The CDR3 region is CASSPGDRAYEQYF. CDR3 DNA sequence: TGCGCCAGCAGCCCCGGGGACAGGGCCTACGAGCAGTACTTC.

This clone has just a few counts. This chain uses TRBV2 with TRBJ2-3; TRBD2 agrees at 10 bases. Looked up from germline, CDR1 is SNHLY and CDR2 is FYNNEI. The CDR3 length is 17 residues. Trimming at V came to 3 bases and at J to 2 bases, leaving 8 bases not matched to a gene. CDR3 nucleotide sequence: TGTGCCAGCAGTGAGCGCCTAGCGGGGGAACTCACAGATACGCAGTATTTT. Residues: CASSERLAGELTDTQYF.

V usage is TRBV24-1 and J usage is TRBJ2-2, with D possibly TRBD1 on 5 matching bases. Deletions cut 6 bases from V and 5 bases from J, with 15 bases between. In germline, CDR1 is KGHDR, CDR2 SFDVKD. The CDR3 runs to 15 residues. DNA of the CDR3: TGTGCCACCAGTCATAAAGGGGCGAGGACCGGGGAGCTGTTTTTT. It yields the protein CATSHKGARTGELFF.

A single count supports this clone. The chain recombines TRBV9 with TRBJ1-4, with 12 bases matching TRBD1. The CDR3 contains 15 residues. The V gene end was trimmed by 4 bases and the J gene end by 11 bases; junction bases not matched to a gene: 9. In germline, CDR1 is SGDLS, CDR2 YYNGEE. The CDR3 sequence: CASSPTGTGGEKLFF. The DNA for the CDR3 is TGTGCCAGCAGCCCAACCGGGACAGGGGGCGAGAAACTGTTTTTT. The full variable domain, its missing parts supplied by reference TRBV9 and TRBJ1-4, is DSGVTQTPKHLITATGQRVTLRCSPRSGDLSVYWYQQSLDQGLQFLIQYYNGEERAKGNILERFSAQQFPDLHSELNLSSLELGDSALYFCASSPTGTGGEKLFFGSGTQLSVL.

This chain links TRBV5-8 with TRBJ2-7; 10 nucleotides match TRBD2. Losses at the gene ends were 1 base for V and 6 bases for J; bases not matched to a gene: 4. Germline V gives CDR1 SGHTS, CDR2 YDEGEE. The CDR3 has 14 residues. CDR3 region: CASSLTSGVPEQYF. Here the CDR3 DNA reads TGTGCCAGCAGCTTGACTAGCGGGGTCCCCGAGCAGTACTTC.

Comment on this clone: The same CDR3 also results from other DNA sequences found in this sample. The V and J genes are TRBV9 and TRBJ2-1; 8 bases map to TRBD1. CDR1 is SGDLS and CDR2 is YYNGEE in the germline V gene. The ends lost 0 bases at V and 1 base at J; junction bases unmatched: 0. The CDR3 totals 15 residues. The CDR3 DNA reads TGTGCCAGCAGCGTAGGACAGGGGTCCTACAATGAGCAGTTCTTC. This encodes CASSVGQGSYNEQFF.

V gene TRBV23-1 combines with J gene TRBJ2-1; 8 nucleotides align to TRBD1. TRBV23-1 is an ORF, and what it does is uncertain. V lost 4 bases and J lost 8; bases outside the gene matches: 13. The CDR3 runs to 16 residues. The CDR3 spells CASSPKVRGPSDEQFF. CDR3 bases: TGCGCCAGCAGTCCTAAGGTCAGGGGGCCTTCGGATGAGCAGTTCTTC.

Of note for this clone: Additional DNA sequences in this sample encode the identical CDR3. The CDR3 DNA sequence: TGTGCCAGCAGTGAACTAGCGGGGTCCACCGGGGAGCTGTTTTTT. Translation: CASSELAGSTGELFF. The genes are TRBV2 and TRBJ2-2; the match to TRBD2 covers 9 bases. The CDR3 totals 15 residues. Losses at the gene ends were 2 bases for V and 4 bases for J; bases not matched to a gene: 2. Germline CDR1 SNHLY, CDR2 FYNNEI.

J is TRBJ1-1 and V is TRBV18; D is possibly TRBD1 (6 bases). Between the trimmed V and J ends, which lost 1 base and 3 bases, there was a span of 9 bases. There are 14 residues in the CDR3. CDR1 and CDR2 from the germline V gene are KGHSH and LQKENI. For the CDR3, the DNA is TGTGCCAGCTCACCACGGGGGCTAGACACTGAAGCTTTCTTT. Translation: CASSPRGLDTEAFF. Filled out from reference TRBV18 and TRBJ1-1, the complete variable domain reads NAGVMQNPRHLVRRRGQEARLRCSPMKGHSHVYWYRQLPEEGLKFMVYLQKENIIDESGMPKERFSAEFPKEGPSILRIQQVVRGDSAAYFCASSPRGLDTEAFFGQGTRLTVV.

V gene TRBV29-1 combines with J gene TRBJ2-3; TRBD2 matches 14 bases. CDR1 is SQVTM and CDR2 is ANQGSEA in the germline V gene. The CDR3 is made up of 17 amino acids. Unmatched junction bases numbered 5, after V lost 3 bases and J lost 0 bases. CDR3 amino acids: CSVDGLAGGPSTDTQYF. The DNA of the CDR3 is TGCAGCGTTGACGGACTAGCGGGGGGACCTAGCACAGATACGCAGTATTTT.

This rearrangement joins TRBV5-1 to TRBJ2-7; D unclear. Trimming shortened V by 0 bases and J by 2 bases, and 12 bases separated the two germline ends. CDR3 length equals 15 residues. The V gene's germline CDR1 is SGHRS and CDR2 YFSETQ. The CDR3 protein is CASSLGPNNPYEQYF. CDR3 in DNA: TGCGCCAGCAGCTTGGGCCCTAATAACCCCTACGAGCAGTACTTC.